These 7 T cell receptor beta chains were sequenced from one sample in a study of regulatory T cells in long-lasting Graves disease. CDR3 regions were amplified by Arm-PCR using iRepertoire HTBI primers to build TCR beta libraries. One entry per CDR3 protein results from TCRdb running MiXCR on the multiplex PCR reads. The sample records fewer than 350,000 distinct CDR3 sequences, 15% to 20% being singletons. The time point is: newly diagnosed GD, antithyroid drugs for less than 3 months. RNA extracted from PBMCs served as the sequencing template. The sequences come from peripheral blood mononuclear cells (PBMCs), collected at new diagnosis, from a patient treated with antithyroid drugs. The receptor source for this set is a female donor with Graves disease.

This chain connects TRBV9 to TRBJ2-7, with 9 bases lining up with TRBD1. CDR3 length: 16 residues. CDR1 is SGDLS, CDR2 YYNGEE, per germline. V gave up 1 base and J gave up 3 bases; unmatched junction bases: 8. CDR3 DNA: TGTGCCAGCAGCGTAACAGGGGGCTTTAGTGTCTACGAGCAGTACTTC. It encodes CASSVTGGFSVYEQYF.

This clonotype was counted between two and nine times. The chain has TRBV4-1 and TRBJ2-5, with D possibly being TRBD2 (5 bases). Germline CDR1 MGHRA, CDR2 YSYEKL. The germline V and J ends were trimmed by 2 bases and 5 bases, with 12 bases remaining between them. The CDR3 has 14 residues. As DNA, the CDR3 is TGCGCCAGCAGCCAACTAGCTTCGATCGAGACCCAGTACTTC. Its translation: CASSQLASIETQYF.

This clonotype was picked up many times. In DNA, the CDR3 is TGTGCCAGCAGCTTCCTAGATTCACCCCTCCACTTT. Translated, it gives CASSFLDSPLHF. The V call is TRBV11-3, the J call TRBJ1-6; D not certain. CDR1 and CDR2 (germline): SGHNT, YENEEA. The CDR3 has 12 amino acids. V was cut by 3 bases and J by 8 bases, with 5 bases left in between.

The table lists this clonotype with many counts. The genes are TRBV12-5 and TRBJ2-7; 10 bases fit TRBD2. Per germline, CDR1 LGHNT and CDR2 FRNRAP. The CDR3 totals 15 residues. J lost 4 bases, V lost 7 bases, and 10 bases had no gene match. The CDR3 spells CASAVPAGGPYEQYF. The CDR3 nucleotides read TGTGCTAGTGCCGTTCCAGCGGGAGGGCCGTACGAGCAGTACTTC.

This clonotype came up many times. Here the CDR3 DNA reads TGTGCCAGCAGCCCGAAGAGGGTAGCGGGAGAAGGCGGGCAGTACTTC. Protein: CASSPKRVAGEGGQYF. This chain uses TRBV3-1 with TRBJ2-7, with 9 bases lining up with TRBD2. The CDR3 runs to 16 residues. Germline-derived CDR1 and CDR2 are LGHDT and YNNKEL (reference sequence). Trimming cost V 4 bases and J 9 bases; bases outside gene matches: 16.

This clonotype turned up a few times. The J gene is TRBJ2-7, the V gene TRBV2; 7 nucleotides agree with TRBD1. The CDR3 sequence is 13 residues long. The germline V gene encodes CDR1 SNHLY and CDR2 FYNNEI. The junction had 9 bases not matched to a gene; V was cut back by 6 bases and J by 7 bases. The CDR3 DNA follows: TGTGCCAGCAGCAGAACAGGGGCCGGGGAGCAGTACTTC. Its translation: CASSRTGAGEQYF. Based on the CDR3 plus reference TRBV2 and TRBJ2-7, the full variable domain is EPEVTQTPSHQVTQMGQEVILRCVPISNHLYFYWYRQILGQKVEFLVSFYNNEISEKSEIFDDQFSVERPDGSNFTLKIRSTKLEDSAMYFCASSRTGAGEQYFGPGTRLTVT.

This clonotype was detected only a few times. J is TRBJ2-4 and V is TRBV28; D is ambiguous. The CDR3 is 12 residues long. Trimming took off 8 bases at V and 4 bases at J, with 9 bases between the two ends. Germline loops: CDR1 MDHEN, CDR2 SYDVKM. The DNA of the CDR3 is TGTGCCAGCGGCGAAGTGAAAAACATTCAGTACTTC. This translates into CASGEVKNIQYF.